This passage covers 26 T cell receptor beta chains from one sample sequenced in a study of T cell repertoires in cytomegalovirus infection. TCRdb reanalysed the reads using MiXCR and keeps one entry per CDR3 protein. The table has around 710,000 distinct CDR3 sequences, 25% to 35% seen once. Antigens of these TCRs are unknown. The sample was cultured CD8+ T cells from PBMCs, taken from culture after CMV antigen stimulation. These receptors all come from a human donor in good health (CMV status not recorded). Some clones in this sample may be carry-over from other donors' samples.

This clonotype was observed many times. The chain combines TRBV6-1 with TRBJ2-7, with D perhaps TRBD1 (5 bases). This CDR3 has 13 amino acids. The V and J ends lost 5 bases and 3 bases respectively, with 11 bases between them. Germline V gene data show CDR1 as MNHNS and CDR2 as SASEGT. The CDR3 here is CASSSDSYYEQYF. CDR3 DNA: TGTGCCAGCAGTTCAGACAGTTACTACGAGCAGTACTTC.

This clonotype appeared once. The chain combines TRBV6-8 with TRBJ1-4; D gene ambiguous. Germline V lookup: CDR1 MNHGY, CDR2 SAAAGT. The length of the CDR3 is 12 residues. V shed 3 bases and J shed 8 bases, with 7 bases lying between them. The DNA for the CDR3 is TGTGCCAGCAGTTATTTCGGGGAAAAACTGTTTTTT. The encoded protein is CASSYFGEKLFF.

There are a few counts of this clonotype. The chain has TRBV19 and TRBJ2-3; D might be TRBD2 (5 bases). The CDR3 spans 14 residues. The germline CDR1 and CDR2 sequences are LNHDA and SQIVND (reference sequence). The ends were cut back, 7 bases at V and 6 bases at J, with 17 bases in the middle. The CDR3 is CASTEGSYPDTQYF. The CDR3 bases are TGTGCCAGTACCGAGGGTTCGTATCCCGATACGCAGTATTTT.

The chain has TRBV4-3 and TRBJ1-3; 8 bases match TRBD1. The CDR3 totals 17 residues. Germline loops: CDR1 LGHNA, CDR2 YSLEER. Trimming at V came to 0 bases and at J to 8 bases, leaving 12 bases not matched to a gene. CDR3 amino acids: CASSQEHEVQGADTIYF. The CDR3 DNA reads as TGCGCCAGCAGCCAAGAACACGAGGTCCAGGGGGCGGACACCATATATTTT.

The rearrangement links TRBV7-9 to TRBJ2-1, with D unclear. The ends were cut back, 5 bases at V and 2 bases at J, with 16 bases in the middle. Germline loops: CDR1 SEHNR, CDR2 FQNEAQ (reference sequence). This CDR3 region has 16 residues. In DNA form, the CDR3 reads TGTGCCAGCAGCCCCAGCGAGTCCGGAACCTACAATGAGCAGTTCTTC. This sequence encodes CASSPSESGTYNEQFF. The complete variable domain, with remaining parts taken from reference TRBV7-9 and TRBJ2-1, reads DTGVSQNPRHKITKRGQNVTFRCDPISEHNRLYWYRQTLGQGPEFLTYFQNEAQLEKSRLLSDRFSAERPKGSFSTLEIQRTEQGDSAMYLCASSPSESGTYNEQFFGPGTRLTVL.

The rearrangement uses TRBV6-5 and TRBJ1-6; tentative D call: TRBD1 (6 bases). Germline lookup yields CDR1 MNHEY and CDR2 SVGAGI. The length of the CDR3 is 15 residues. Trimming took 6 bases from V and 6 from J, leaving 15 bases between them. The CDR3 spells CASSRGAARNSPLHF. CDR3 DNA sequence: TGTGCCAGCAGCAGGGGCGCAGCGCGTAATTCACCCCTCCACTTT.

This clonotype was detected a few times. The rearrangement joins TRBV6-2 or TRBV6-3 to TRBJ2-7, with 7 bases aligning to TRBD2. The trim removed 6 bases at V and 5 bases at J, leaving 10 bases unmatched. CDR1 and CDR2 (germline): MNHEY, SVGEGT. The CDR3 has 14 residues. CDR3 loop: CASSWEGRLDEQYV. The DNA of the CDR3 is TGTGCCAGCAGCTGGGAGGGACGTTTGGACGAGCAGTACGTC.

This clonotype was counted ten times or more. V is TRBV7-6 and J is TRBJ1-4; no definite D call. V was trimmed by 5 bases and J by 8 bases, leaving 15 bases between them. Germline loops: CDR1 SGHVS, CDR2 FNYEAQ. The length of the CDR3 is 14 residues. The CDR3, as DNA: TGTGCCAGCAGCCCCCTGGGCACGGGAGAAAAACTGTTTTTT. Translation gives CASSPLGTGEKLFF.

The chain couples TRBV27 to TRBJ1-5; D remains unclear. There are 15 residues in the CDR3. The germline CDR1 and CDR2 sequences are MNHEY and SMNVEV (reference sequence). Trimming removed 1 base from V and 0 bases from J, with 7 bases in between. In DNA, the CDR3 is TGTGCCAGCAGTTTATTCGGCTATAGCAATCAGCCCCAGCATTTT. Translating it yields CASSLFGYSNQPQHF.

With respect to this clonotype: The junction shows a germline mismatch at one end, possibly a read error. V usage is TRBV4-1 and J usage is TRBJ1-1, with unresolved D. This CDR3 is built from 16 residues. Germline-derived CDR1 and CDR2 are MGHRA and YSYEKL. The CDR3 protein is CASSQDILLVNTEAFF. CDR3 DNA: TGTGCCAGCAGCCAAGATATACTTCTGGTGAACACTGAAGCTTTCTTT.

The CDR3 DNA sequence: TGTGCCAGTAGTATAGATCCGGTCCGTAGCTCCTACGAGCAGTACTTC. It encodes CASSIDPVRSSYEQYF. This sequence joins TRBV19 and TRBJ2-7, with no clear D. Trimming removed 0 bases at V and 0 bases at J, with 12 bases between. This CDR3 contains 16 residues. Germline assignment: CDR1 LNHDA and CDR2 SQIVND (reference sequence).

This chain links TRBV7-2 with TRBJ1-1, with D perhaps matching TRBD1 (6 bases). The CDR3 runs to 13 residues. The V gene's germline CDR1 is SGHTA and CDR2 FQGNSA. Trimming cost V 1 base and J 6 bases, with 9 bases left between them. CDR3 sequence: CASSLVGGPEAFF. The CDR3 bases are TGTGCCAGCAGCTTAGTCGGGGGCCCTGAAGCTTTCTTT.

V gene TRBV6-6 combines with J gene TRBJ2-3; maybe TRBD1 (6 bases). Trimming took 8 bases from V and 1 from J, leaving 10 bases between them. The length of the CDR3 is 13 residues. From germline, CDR1 is MNHNY and CDR2 SVGAGI (reference sequence). The CDR3, as DNA: TGTGCCAGCCGACAGGCGGGCACAGATACGCAGTATTTT. Translating gives CASRQAGTDTQYF.

With respect to this clonotype: This may stem from a read error, because a much larger clone lies one nucleotide away. The J gene is TRBJ1-2, the V gene TRBV10-3; 9 nucleotides match TRBD1. The germline V gene encodes CDR1 ENHRY and CDR2 SYGVKD. CDR3 length: 15 residues. The CDR3 DNA reads as TGTGCCATCAGCCCCGACGACAGGGGGTTCTATGGCTTCACCTTC. It codes for CAISPDDRGFYGFTF.

This clonotype appeared a few times. The chain combines TRBV4-1 with TRBJ2-2; either TRBD1 or TRBD2 may fit D (6 bases each). V lost 4 bases and J 0 bases, leaving 15 bases between the germline ends. Germline CDR1 reads MGHRA; CDR2 reads YSYEKL. The CDR3 has 17 amino acids. CDR3 amino acids: CASSLLTGAANTGELFF. The CDR3 nucleotides read TGCGCCAGCAGCCTTTTGACGGGGGCCGCGAACACCGGGGAGCTGTTTTTT.

There are a few counts of this clonotype. V is TRBV6-6 and J is TRBJ2-5, with no clear D. The CDR3 runs to 15 residues. V dropped 0 bases and J dropped 2 bases, with 10 bases sitting between them. CDR1 is MNHNY, CDR2 SVGAGI, per germline (reference sequence). This CDR3 is CASSYSLTEQETQYF. The CDR3 region has the DNA TGTGCCAGCAGTTACTCCCTGACCGAACAAGAGACCCAGTACTTC.

This clonotype was recorded at least ten times. The CDR3 region has the DNA TGTGCCAGCAGCCCTAGCGGGGGCGCAGGTACGCAGTATTTT. The encoded protein is CASSPSGGAGTQYF. This chain joins TRBV7-9 and TRBJ2-3, with 10 bases fitting TRBD2. Germline assignment: CDR1 SEHNR and CDR2 FQNEAQ (reference sequence). With V trimmed by 5 bases and J by 8 bases, 7 bases remained unmatched. The CDR3 is made up of 14 amino acids.

The sample holds many counts of this clonotype. V gene TRBV19 combines with J gene TRBJ2-3; no reliable D call. V lost 5 bases, J lost 1 base, and 13 bases lay in between. This CDR3 is 15 amino acids long. CDR1 and CDR2 (germline): LNHDA, SQIVND (reference sequence). The CDR3 coding sequence is TGTGCCAGTAGTCCTCTTTCCGGACGCACAGATACGCAGTATTTT. This gives the protein CASSPLSGRTDTQYF.

The V call is TRBV20-1, the J call TRBJ2-1, with 9 bases matching TRBD2. The CDR3 runs to 17 residues. CDR1 and CDR2 from the germline V gene are DFQATT and SNEGSKA (reference sequence). V trimming: 0 bases; J trimming: 7 bases; junction bases outside the gene matches: 13. The CDR3 bases are TGCAGTGCTAGAGATTTGAGATCGCGGGGGGGCAGGAATGAGCAGTTCTTC. Translation: CSARDLRSRGGRNEQFF.

This chain links TRBV25-1 with TRBJ1-2; perhaps TRBD1 as D (5 bases). Trimming pared 7 bases from V and 8 bases from J, leaving 11 bases between. The V gene's germline CDR1 is MGHDK and CDR2 SYGVNS. This CDR3 has 11 amino acids. CDR3 loop: CASTSGGGYTF. For the CDR3, the DNA is TGTGCCAGCACCTCCGGGGGAGGCTACACCTTC.

Many counts were recorded for this clonotype. The V gene is TRBV7-6, the J gene TRBJ1-1; D remains unclear. CDR1 is SGHVS, CDR2 FNYEAQ, per germline. The CDR3 length is 14 residues. Trimming cost V 3 bases and J 3 bases, with 11 bases left between them. CDR3 in DNA: TGTGCCAGCAGCTTTAGTGCCTCTGACACTGAAGCTTTCTTT. Amino acids: CASSFSASDTEAFF.

This clonotype was observed many times. This chain joins TRBV7-2 and TRBJ2-5, with 14 bases identical to TRBD2. V was pared by 3 bases and J by 5 bases, with 14 bases of the junction left unmatched. Germline V gene lookup returns CDR1 SGHTA and CDR2 FQGNSA. The CDR3 has 19 amino acids. CDR3: CASSFVPGLAGALGETQYF. The CDR3, as DNA: TGTGCCAGCAGCTTCGTCCCGGGACTAGCGGGGGCCCTAGGGGAGACCCAGTACTTC.

This clonotype was counted at least ten times. The rearrangement uses TRBV7-9 and TRBJ2-1; D may be TRBD1 (6 bases). The V gene lost 1 base and the J gene lost 4 bases, with 20 bases spanning the gap. Germline loops: CDR1 SEHNR, CDR2 FQNEAQ (reference sequence). The CDR3 loop spans 18 amino acids. As DNA, the CDR3 is TGTGCCAGCAGCTTAGGGTGGACAGTCCGAAGTCCATACAATGAGCAGTTCTTC. It codes for CASSLGWTVRSPYNEQFF.

J is TRBJ1-6 and V is TRBV6-6; 8 positions match TRBD1. Unmatched junction bases numbered 12, after V lost 6 bases and J lost 14 bases. Per the germline V gene, CDR1 is MNHNY and CDR2 is SVGAGI (reference sequence). This CDR3 is 14 amino acids long. The CDR3: CASRMNQGAEALHF. In DNA, the CDR3 is TGTGCCAGCAGGATGAATCAGGGGGCTGAAGCCCTCCACTTT.

A few counts support this clonotype. This chain links TRBV5-6 with TRBJ2-7; 8 nucleotides match TRBD2. The V and J ends lost 4 bases and 6 bases, in that order; junction bases with no gene match: 21. Germline loops: CDR1 SGHDT, CDR2 YYEEEE. The CDR3 runs to 18 residues. The CDR3 loop is CASSPRLVAGYLLGEQYV. The CDR3 bases are TGTGCCAGCAGCCCCCGACTGGTAGCGGGGTACCTACTGGGCGAGCAGTACGTC.

This clonotype was counted between two and nine times. This chain connects TRBV29-1 to TRBJ1-2, with D hard to call. Between the trimmed V and J ends, which lost 6 bases and 4 bases, there was a span of 18 bases. The CDR3 totals 14 residues. From germline, CDR1 is SQVTM and CDR2 ANQGSEA. The CDR3 spells CSVRSGEVTYGYTF. CDR3 DNA sequence: TGCAGCGTCCGAAGTGGGGAGGTTACCTATGGCTACACCTTC.